Below, one TCR beta chain is given with its context. The antigen is unknown. These data are taken from a study of OX40 agonist ivuxolimab in advanced cancers. On the study more broadly: Patients were treated with ivuxolimab, an agonistic anti-OX40 (CD134) antibody. Study-level points and caveats: On average, CD8+ T cells showed a greater number of expanded clones than CD4+. Dosing at 0.1 to 3.0 mg/kg was accompanied by clonal expansion of CD4+ and CD8+ blood T cells by week 6.

Assay used: immunoSEQ multiplex PCR; TCRdb lists only in-frame clones, some missing. The sample comprises about 80,000 clones, around four fifths of which are singletons, and around 25% rests with the top ten. Germline-derived CDR1 and CDR2 are ENHRY and SYGVKD. The CDR3 covers 15 residues. The V gene end was trimmed by 3 bases and the J gene end by 1 base; junction bases not matched to a gene: 2. The specimen comprised CD4+ or CD8+ T cells sorted from blood, sampled in a trial of the OX40 agonist ivuxolimab. This receptor was identified in an adult with an advanced solid tumor such as melanoma, head and neck, liver or kidney cancer. This chain connects TRBV10-3 to TRBJ2-1; 8 nucleotides match TRBD1. The CDR3 coding sequence is TGTGCCATCAGTGATTGGACAGGGTCCTACAATGAGCAGTTCTTC. This sequence encodes CAISDWTGSYNEQFF.